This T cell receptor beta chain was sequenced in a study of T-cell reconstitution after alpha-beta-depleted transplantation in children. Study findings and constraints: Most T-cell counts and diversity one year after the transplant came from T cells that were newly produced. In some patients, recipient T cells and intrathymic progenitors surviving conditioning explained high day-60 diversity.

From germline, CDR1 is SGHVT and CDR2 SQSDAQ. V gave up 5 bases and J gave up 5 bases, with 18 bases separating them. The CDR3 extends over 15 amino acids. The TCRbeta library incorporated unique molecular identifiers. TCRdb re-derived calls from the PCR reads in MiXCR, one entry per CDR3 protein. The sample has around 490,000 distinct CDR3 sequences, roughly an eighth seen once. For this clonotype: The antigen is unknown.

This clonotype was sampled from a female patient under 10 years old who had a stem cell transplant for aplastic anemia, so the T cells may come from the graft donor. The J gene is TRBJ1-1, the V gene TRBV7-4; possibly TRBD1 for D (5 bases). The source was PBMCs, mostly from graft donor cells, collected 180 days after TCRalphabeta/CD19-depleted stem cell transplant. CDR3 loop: CASSQPGTAETEAFF. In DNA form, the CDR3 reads TGTGCCAGCAGCCAGCCTGGGACTGCTGAGACTGAAGCTTTCTTT.